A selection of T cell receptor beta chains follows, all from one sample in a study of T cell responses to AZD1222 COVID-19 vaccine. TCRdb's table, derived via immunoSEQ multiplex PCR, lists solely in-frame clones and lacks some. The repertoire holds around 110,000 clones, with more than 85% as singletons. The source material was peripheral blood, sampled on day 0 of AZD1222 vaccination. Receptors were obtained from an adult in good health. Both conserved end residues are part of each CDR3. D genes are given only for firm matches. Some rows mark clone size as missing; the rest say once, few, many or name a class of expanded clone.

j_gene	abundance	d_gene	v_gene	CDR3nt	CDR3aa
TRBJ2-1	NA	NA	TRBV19	TGTGCCAGTAAAGGGTTTGGGGTCAATGAGCAGTTCTTC	CASKGFGVNEQFF
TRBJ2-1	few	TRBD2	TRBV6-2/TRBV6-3	TGTGCCAGCAGCCCAGCGGGGACCTACAATGAGCAGTTCTTC	CASSPAGTYNEQFF
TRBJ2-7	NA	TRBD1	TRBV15	TGTGCCACCAGCAGGGGACAGGGGGAAGGTGTGCAGTACTTC	CATSRGQGEGVQYF
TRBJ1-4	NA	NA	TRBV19	TGTGCCAGTAGTCTGACAGGACTCAATGAAAAACTGTTTTTT	CASSLTGLNEKLFF
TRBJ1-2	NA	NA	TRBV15	TGTGCCACCAGCAGAGATCCAGGGGATCCCTATGGCTACACCTTC	CATSRDPGDPYGYTF
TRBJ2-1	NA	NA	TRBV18	TGTGCCAGCTCACCGACAGTGTACAATGAGCAGTTCTTC	CASSPTVYNEQFF
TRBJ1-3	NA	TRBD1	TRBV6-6	TGTGCCAGCAGTGGGGACAGTTTCTCTGGAAACACCATATATTTT	CASSGDSFSGNTIYF
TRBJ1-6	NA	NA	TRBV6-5	TGTGCCAGCAGGGCCCCGGGGGACGTACCCCTCCACTTT	CASRAPGDVPLHF
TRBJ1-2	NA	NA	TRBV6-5	TGTGCCAGCAGTTACCGGCCGCTCTATGGCTACACCTTC	CASSYRPLYGYTF
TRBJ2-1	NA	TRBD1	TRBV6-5	TGTGCCAGCCCTGGACAGGGCGTCAATGAGCAGTTCTTC	CASPGQGVNEQFF
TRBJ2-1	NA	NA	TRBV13	TGTGCCAGCCTTTCGGGGGAGTACAATGAGCAGTTCTTC	CASLSGEYNEQFF
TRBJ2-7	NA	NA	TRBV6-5	TGTGCCAGCACCGGCAGGAGCTCCTACGAGCAGTACTTC	CASTGRSSYEQYF
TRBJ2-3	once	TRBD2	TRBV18	TGTGCCAGCTCACCACGGACTAGCTTTAGGACAGATACGCAGTATTTT	CASSPRTSFRTDTQYF
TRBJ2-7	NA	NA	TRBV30	TGTGCCTGGAGTTCAGAAGTAGGAAGAACCGTAAGAATACAGAACTACGAGCAGTACTTC	CAWSSEVGRTVRIQNYEQYF
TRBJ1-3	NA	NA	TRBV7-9	TGTGCCAGCAGCTCCCCAAGGGGGGGCTCTGGAAACACCATATATTTT	CASSSPRGGSGNTIYF
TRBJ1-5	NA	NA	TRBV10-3	TGTGCCATCAGTGAGGCAGAAAGCAATCAGCCCCAGCATTTT	CAISEAESNQPQHF
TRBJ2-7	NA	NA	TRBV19	TGTGCCAGTAGTATAGCCCCAGGGACCAAAAGGGAGCAGTACTTC	CASSIAPGTKREQYF
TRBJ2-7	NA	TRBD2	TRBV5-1	TGCGCCAGCAGCTTGGACCGACGACTAGCGGGAGATAACGAGCAGTACTTC	CASSLDRRLAGDNEQYF
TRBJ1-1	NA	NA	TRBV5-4	TGTGCCAGCAGCCAGAACACTGAAGCTTTCTTT	CASSQNTEAFF
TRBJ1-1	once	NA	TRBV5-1	TGCGCCAGCAGCTCGGACTCTACAAGGGTTGAAGCTTTCTTT	CASSSDSTRVEAFF
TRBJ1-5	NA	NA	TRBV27	TGTGCCAGCAGTGTCCAAGGAGGGGGGTTCAATCAGCCCCAGCATTTT	CASSVQGGGFNQPQHF
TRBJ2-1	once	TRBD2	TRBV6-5	TGTGCCAGCAGACCCGGACTAGCGGGATACAATGAGCAGTTCTTC	CASRPGLAGYNEQFF
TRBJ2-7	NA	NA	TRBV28	TGTGCCAGCAGGCTCAGGGGTACCTCCTACGAGCAGTACTTC	CASRLRGTSYEQYF
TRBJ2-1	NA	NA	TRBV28	TGTGCCAGCAGCCTTGACGGAGGGGGTCTTCTTATTAATGAGCAGTTCTTC	CASSLDGGGLLINEQFF
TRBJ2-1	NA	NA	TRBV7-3	TGTGCCAGCAACCCAAGGAGGGTGAGGAGCTCCTACAATGAGCAGTTCTTC	CASNPRRVRSSYNEQFF
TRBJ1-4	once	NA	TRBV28	TGTGCCAGCAAAAGGGGATACGGGGAAAAACTGTTTTTT	CASKRGYGEKLFF
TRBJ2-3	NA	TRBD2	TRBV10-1	TGCGCCAGCAGCCCCATTGGACTAGCGGGAGTGGGGACAGATACGCAGTATTTT	CASSPIGLAGVGTDTQYF
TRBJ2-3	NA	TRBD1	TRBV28	TGTGCCAGCAGTTTAGCCCGGGACAGTAGTCATAGAGATACGCAGTATTTT	CASSLARDSSHRDTQYF
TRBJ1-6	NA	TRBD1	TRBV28	TGTGCCAGCAGTCTTGACAGGGCCGATTCACCCCTCCACTTT	CASSLDRADSPLHF
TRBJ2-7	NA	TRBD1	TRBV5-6	TGTGCCAGCAGCCCCGAAGAGGACAGGGGGATCTACGAGCAGTACTTC	CASSPEEDRGIYEQYF
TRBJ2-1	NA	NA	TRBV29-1	TGCAGCGTTGAAGATCCGGGGGCGCCGACCTACAATGAGCAGTTCTTC	CSVEDPGAPTYNEQFF
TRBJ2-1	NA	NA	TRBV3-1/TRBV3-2	TGTGCCAGCAGCCAAGGGCCGAGCTCAGATGAGCAGTTCTTC	CASSQGPSSDEQFF
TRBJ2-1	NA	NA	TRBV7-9	TGTGCCAGCAGCTCTGACCCCTACAATGAGCAGTTCTTC	CASSSDPYNEQFF
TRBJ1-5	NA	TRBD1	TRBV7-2	TGTGCCAGCAGCTTAGCGCCGACAGGGTTCGGCAATAGCAATCAGCCCCAGCATTTT	CASSLAPTGFGNSNQPQHF
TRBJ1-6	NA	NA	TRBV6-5	TGTGCCAGCAGTTTTAGGGGGGATTCACCCCTCCACTTT	CASSFRGDSPLHF
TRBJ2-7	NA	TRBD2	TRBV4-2	TGTGCCAGCAGCCGAGAGGCTAGCGGAACCTACGAGCAGTACTTC	CASSREASGTYEQYF
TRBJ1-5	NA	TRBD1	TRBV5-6	TGTGCCAGCAGCTTTGGGACAGGAGATAATCAGCCCCAGCATTTT	CASSFGTGDNQPQHF
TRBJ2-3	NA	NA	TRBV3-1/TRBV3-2	TGTGCCAGCAGCCCCCGGCGAGGGGGCACAGATACGCAGTATTTT	CASSPRRGGTDTQYF
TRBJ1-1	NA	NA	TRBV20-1	TGCAGTGCTAGTATGCAGGGTGTAGGGGGGACTGAAGCTTTCTTT	CSASMQGVGGTEAFF
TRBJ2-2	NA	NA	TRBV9	TGTGCCAGCAGCGTAGGATCTGGGCCCGGGGAGCTGTTTTTT	CASSVGSGPGELFF
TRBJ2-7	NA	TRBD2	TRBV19	TGTGCCAGTAGCTTCAGCGGGAGGGCCCCCGAGCAGTACTTC	CASSFSGRAPEQYF
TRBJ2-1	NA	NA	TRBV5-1	TGCGCCAGCAGCCTCGGCGACAGATACAATGAGCAGTTCTTC	CASSLGDRYNEQFF
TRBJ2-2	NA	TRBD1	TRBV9	TGTGCCAGCAGCTCTCGGTGGACAGGCTGGATCACCGGGGAGCTGTTTTTT	CASSSRWTGWITGELFF
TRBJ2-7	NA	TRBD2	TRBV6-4	TGTGCCAGCCGATCCGGGGTAACGGGAGGTAAGTACGAGCAGTACTTC	CASRSGVTGGKYEQYF
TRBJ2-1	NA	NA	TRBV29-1	TGCAGCGTTGGGTGGGGCTTAAGCTCCTACAATGAGCAGTTCTTC	CSVGWGLSSYNEQFF
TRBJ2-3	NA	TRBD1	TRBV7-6	TGTGCCAGCAGCTCCCGACAGGGTCCAGATACGCAGTATTTT	CASSSRQGPDTQYF
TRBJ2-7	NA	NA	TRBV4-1	TGCGCCAGCAGCCGCACGTTGGCCAACGAGCAGTACTTC	CASSRTLANEQYF
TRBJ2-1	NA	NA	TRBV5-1	TGCGCCAGCAGCCTTAGATCCTACAATGAGCAGTTCTTC	CASSLRSYNEQFF
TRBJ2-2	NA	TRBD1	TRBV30	TGTGCCTGGCCCCGGGACAGATACACCGGGGAGCTGTTTTTT	CAWPRDRYTGELFF
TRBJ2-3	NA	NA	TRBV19	TGTGCCAGTAGTATCCCGGGCAGAGATACGCAGTATTTT	CASSIPGRDTQYF
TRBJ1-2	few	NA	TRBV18	TGTGCCAGCTCACCAATCCCCGGGGAAAACTATGGCTACACCTTC	CASSPIPGENYGYTF
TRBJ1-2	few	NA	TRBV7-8	TGTGCCAGCAGCTTCGCTGATTATGGCTACACCTTC	CASSFADYGYTF
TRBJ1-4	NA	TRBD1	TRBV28	TGTGCCAGCAGTTCCGGGACAGGGGGCATTAATGAAAAACTGTTTTTT	CASSSGTGGINEKLFF
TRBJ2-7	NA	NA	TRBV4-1	TGCGCCAGCAGCCAAGATCGGCAAAGCTCCTACGAGCAGTACTTC	CASSQDRQSSYEQYF
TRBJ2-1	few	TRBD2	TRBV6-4	TGTGCCAGCAGTGAAGGGACTAGTAATGAGCAGTTCTTC	CASSEGTSNEQFF
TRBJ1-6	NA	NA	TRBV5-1	TGCGCCAGCAGCTTGGGCACGTATTCACCCCTCCACTTT	CASSLGTYSPLHF
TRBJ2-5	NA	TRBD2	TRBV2	TGTGCCAGCAGGGGACTAGCGGGATGGGAGACCCAGTACTTC	CASRGLAGWETQYF
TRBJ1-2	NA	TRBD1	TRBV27	TGTGCCAGCAAAACCCGGGGACAGACTAACTATGGCTACACCTTC	CASKTRGQTNYGYTF
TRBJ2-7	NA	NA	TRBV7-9	TGTGCCAGCAGCTTAGGGGGTAACTCCTACGAGCAGTACTTC	CASSLGGNSYEQYF